This T cell receptor beta chain was retrieved from a study of T cell repertoires in cytomegalovirus infection. Study at large: CMV infection together with matching HLA type was indicated by public TCR beta signatures.

One entry per CDR3 protein results from TCRdb running MiXCR on the reads. The repertoire holds some 270,000 distinct CDR3 sequences, with about a sixth as singletons. Germline V gives CDR1 SGHNT, CDR2 YYREEE (reference sequence). The length of the CDR3 is 16 residues. V trimming: 4 bases; J trimming: 3 bases; junction bases outside the gene matches: 9. Whole-study results and caveats: Dominating the ex vivo response were TCR beta clonotypes that were CMV-specific and HLA-C-restricted. Summed public TCR beta family frequency identified CMV carriers bearing the relevant HLA.

Worth noting for this clonotype: Its antigen is not identified.

The specimen was CD8+ T cells from PBMCs. This chain links TRBV5-4 with TRBJ1-4, with TRBD1 matching over 7 bases. This receptor was obtained from a human donor in good health (CMV status not recorded). Some clones in this sample may be carry-over from other donors' samples. The CDR3 loop reads CASSHQGGSANEKLFF. CDR3 DNA sequence: TGTGCCAGCAGCCACCAGGGGGGGTCGGCTAATGAAAAACTGTTTTTT.